What follows is one T cell receptor beta chain and its context. The target antigen is unknown. Repertoires were generated with immunoSEQ multiplex PCR, while TCRdb's copy carries only in-frame clones and drops some. The table shows 100,000 to 150,000 clones, with more than 95% occurring only once. The data belong to a study of cytomegalovirus exposure and HLA in healthy donors. Across the study: The same platform as the 500 to 700 first-cohort repertoires was used for the 90 to 150 validation repertoires, a later analysis reported. Study-level findings and limits: The study designated 150 or so TCR beta chains cytomegalovirus-associated. Per published reports, the classifier diagnosed cytomegalovirus status with high specificity and sensitivity. Three CMV-associated chains proved CMV antigen-specific in vitro.

From germline, CDR1 is MNHNS and CDR2 SASEGT. Deletions cut 6 bases from V and 4 bases from J, with 10 bases between. The CDR3 sequence is 13 residues long. The sequence was collected from a man aged 18-30 years in good health and CMV-seronegative. Sequencing was performed on PBMCs. This chain uses TRBV6-1 with TRBJ1-5; the D is unclear. The CDR3 DNA follows: TGTGCCAGCAGGTTACTAGAAAATCAGCCCCAGCATTTT. Protein product: CASRLLENQPQHF.